The clone carrying this T cell receptor beta chain was seen only a few times. The antigen is undetermined. Germline V gives CDR1 LGHNA, CDR2 YSLEER. There are 15 residues in the CDR3. V gave up 1 base and J gave up 2 bases, with 10 bases separating them. TCR alpha and TCR beta cDNA libraries carrying sample barcodes and UMIs came from 5'RACE with constant-segment primers. TCRdb re-called the 5' RACE reads with MiXCR, one entry per CDR3 protein. The repertoire holds some 130,000 distinct CDR3 sequences, roughly 24% seen once, with roughly a quarter in the top ten. This sample is part of a study of T-cell memory formation after mild COVID-19. Study conclusions and caveats: Certain responding clones were present in pre-infection memory, suggesting participation of cross-reactive memory.

The gene calls are TRBV4-3 and TRBJ2-3; possibly TRBD1 for D (5 bases). The origin of this receptor is an adult woman who had mild COVID-19 (a few samples of this study predate the infection). Cell type and time point are not known. The source material was PBMCs or a T cell subset sorted from them (not recorded which). This CDR3 reads CASSQGGGATDTQYF. The CDR3 DNA sequence: TGCGCCAGCAGCCAAGGCGGTGGGGCCACAGATACGCAGTATTTT.